These T cell receptor beta chains were read from a single sample in a study of T cells in localized non-small cell lung cancer. Assay: immunoSEQ multiplex PCR; the TCRdb copy retains only in-frame clones and omits some. The sample has some 2,000 clones, less than 25% seen once. The sample was lung tumor tissue, taken before any cancer treatment. The receptors derive from a woman aged 35 to 70 with stage II lung adenocarcinoma. Each CDR3 is given with its conserved first and last residue. D genes are given only for firm matches. For some rows the clone size is stated as once, few or many, or as a class when expanded; others skip it.

V gene	J gene	D gene	clone size	CDR3 DNA	CDR3 protein
TRBV11-3	TRBJ1-5	-	few	TGTGCCAGCAGCTTAGAAAGGGCAGGCAATCAGCCCCAGCATTTT	CASSLERAGNQPQHF
TRBV9	TRBJ1-2	TRBD1	-	TGTGCCAGCACGTCGACAGGGGCCACGTTGGGCGGCTACACCTTC	CASTSTGATLGGYTF
TRBV6-8	TRBJ1-3	-	few	TGTGCCAGCAGTTGGGGCGAGGCAGCGAACTGGAACACCATATATTTT	CASSWGEAANWNTIYF
TRBV19	TRBJ2-3	TRBD2	-	TGTGCCAGTAGTAGAATAGCGGGGCCCACAGATACGCAGTATTTT	CASSRIAGPTDTQYF
TRBV19	TRBJ1-4	-	-	TGTGCCAGTAGCAACAGGGTCACTAATGAAAAACTGTTTTTT	CASSNRVTNEKLFF
TRBV14	TRBJ2-2	-	-	TGTGCCAGCAGCCAGGCTATTGCCGGGGAGCTGTTTTTT	CASSQAIAGELFF
TRBV28	TRBJ1-6	-	once	TGTGCCAGCAGTTTAGTCAGGGATTCACCCCTCCACTTT	CASSLVRDSPLHF
TRBV6-8	TRBJ1-5	TRBD1	medium-sized	TGTGCCAGCAGTGACTGGGACAGGGCCTGCAATCAGCCCCAGCATTTT	CASSDWDRACNQPQHF
TRBV15	TRBJ1-2	-	-	TGTGCCACCAGCAGAGATTTGGGCCGAAACTATGGCTACACCTTC	CATSRDLGRNYGYTF
TRBV7-6	TRBJ2-7	TRBD1	few	TGTGCCAGCAGCTTGGAGGGGACAGGGTCCTACGAGCAGTACTTC	CASSLEGTGSYEQYF
TRBV12-5	TRBJ2-7	-	-	TGTGCTAGTGGTTTGTCGCCAGACGACTACGAGCAGTACTTC	CASGLSPDDYEQYF
TRBV7-2	TRBJ1-1	-	medium-sized	TGTGCCAGCAGCACGACCACAAACACTGAAGCTTTCTTT	CASSTTTNTEAFF
TRBV7-6	TRBJ2-1	-	few	TGTGCCAGCAGCTTACTGTCCAGCTCCTACAATGAGCAGTTCTTC	CASSLLSSSYNEQFF
TRBV6-8	TRBJ2-6	-	-	TGTGCCAGCAGCGTCATCTCTGGGGCCAACGTCCTGACTTTC	CASSVISGANVLTF
TRBV12-5	TRBJ2-7	-	few	TGTGCCAGCGGGTCCTCTGATCTCCCCTACGAGCAGTACTTC	CASGSSDLPYEQYF
TRBV9	TRBJ1-2	-	few	TGTGCCAGCAGTGAAGGTTTCTATGGCTACACCTTC	CASSEGFYGYTF
TRBV6-8	TRBJ1-2	-	few	TGTGCCATCAGGCCACAGGACGTCTATGGCTACACCTTC	CAIRPQDVYGYTF
TRBV6-8	TRBJ1-1	-	-	TGTGCCAGCAAAGAGGGCCTTATGAACACTGAAGCTTTCTTT	CASKEGLMNTEAFF
TRBV11-3	TRBJ1-2	-	large	TGTGCCAGCAGCCCAGTGGAAGGGCGGACCAGCTATGGCTACACCTTC	CASSPVEGRTSYGYTF
TRBV11-3	TRBJ1-5	TRBD1	few	TGTGCCAGCAGCTTCACAGGGGGCGTCAATCAGCCCCAGCATTTT	CASSFTGGVNQPQHF
TRBV5-1	TRBJ2-2	TRBD1	once	TGCGCCAGCAGCTTGGTACCAGGGGGCGAAGCCGGGGAGCTGTTTTTT	CASSLVPGGEAGELFF
TRBV9	TRBJ1-2	-	-	TGTGCCAGCAGCGTCCCCGGGACGGGGGCGGATGGCTACACCTTC	CASSVPGTGADGYTF
TRBV6-8	TRBJ2-1	-	few	TGTGCCAGCAGAAAGGGGCCCTATGAGCAGTTCTTC	CASRKGPYEQFF
TRBV6-8	TRBJ1-3	-	-	TGTGCCAGCAGTTACCCGACAGGACTGGGAGGAAACACCATATATTTT	CASSYPTGLGGNTIYF
TRBV23-1	TRBJ1-2	-	few	TGCGCCAGCAGCTTGGTACGGATTGGTGGCTACACCTTC	CASSLVRIGGYTF
TRBV9	TRBJ1-5	TRBD1	-	TGTGCCAGCAGCGTCGACAGGGATCAGCCCCAGCATTTT	CASSVDRDQPQHF
TRBV19	TRBJ2-7	TRBD2	-	TGTGCCACCTCTGGGAAGCGGGGCACTTCCTACGAGCAGTACTTC	CATSGKRGTSYEQYF
TRBV18	TRBJ1-4	TRBD1	-	TGTGCCAGCTCACCACCGGGACAGCTTGCAACTAATGAAAAACTGTTTTTT	CASSPPGQLATNEKLFF
TRBV11-3	TRBJ2-1	-	-	TGTGCCAGCAGCTTTGGTAGGGCGGGGAGCTCCTACAATGAGCAGTTCTTC	CASSFGRAGSSYNEQFF